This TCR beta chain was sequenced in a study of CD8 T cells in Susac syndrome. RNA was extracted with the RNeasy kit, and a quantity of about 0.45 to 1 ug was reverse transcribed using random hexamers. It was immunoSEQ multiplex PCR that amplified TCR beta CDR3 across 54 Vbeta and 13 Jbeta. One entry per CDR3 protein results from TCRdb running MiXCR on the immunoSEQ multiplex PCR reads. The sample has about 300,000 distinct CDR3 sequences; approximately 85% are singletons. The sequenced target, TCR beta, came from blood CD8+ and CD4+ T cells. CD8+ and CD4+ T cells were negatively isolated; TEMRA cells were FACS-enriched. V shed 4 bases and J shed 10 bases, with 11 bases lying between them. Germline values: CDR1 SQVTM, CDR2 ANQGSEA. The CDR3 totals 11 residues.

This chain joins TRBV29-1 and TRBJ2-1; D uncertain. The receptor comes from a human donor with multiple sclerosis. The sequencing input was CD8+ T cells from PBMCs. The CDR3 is CSVAPWREQFF. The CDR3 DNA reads TGCAGCGTTGCCCCTTGGCGGGAGCAGTTCTTC.